The 19 T cell receptor beta chains below come from one sample, sequenced in a study of blood T cell repertoires in COVID-19. Method: immunoSEQ multiplex PCR; TCRdb's copy keeps in-frame clones and lacks some. Of a few hundred thousand clones in the sample, 70% to 90% were seen once. The sequenced sample was PBMCs or T cells enriched from blood (not recorded which). The receptors derive from a woman between 50 and 59 years old who had been exposed to COVID-19.

This sequence joins TRBV11-2 and TRBJ2-1; 10 bases line up with TRBD2. V lost 3 bases and J lost 4; bases outside the gene matches: 3. From germline, CDR1 is SGHAT and CDR2 FQNNGV. The CDR3 contains 15 residues. The CDR3 bases are TGTGCCAGCAGCTTTGGTAGCGGGGGGTACAATGAGCAGTTCTTC. Its protein product is CASSFGSGGYNEQFF. Variable domain in full (rest from reference TRBV11-2 and TRBJ2-1): EAGVAQSPRYKIIEKRQSVAFWCNPISGHATLYWYQQILGQGPKLLIQFQNNGVVDDSQLPKDRFSAERLKGVDSTLKIQPAKLEDSAVYLCASSFGSGGYNEQFFGPGTRLTVL.

The chain is built from TRBV5-4 and TRBJ1-1; D is perhaps TRBD1 (6 bases). Germline loops: CDR1 SGHNT, CDR2 YYREEE (reference sequence). There are 13 residues in the CDR3. The V end lost 3 bases, the J end lost 11 bases, and 17 bases lay between the germline ends. The CDR3 is CASSSTGFRDAFF. DNA of the CDR3: TGTGCCAGCAGCTCGACAGGTTTCAGAGATGCTTTCTTT.

This clone was observed a few times. This chain links TRBV6-5 with TRBJ1-2; D not resolved. The CDR3 has 15 amino acids. From germline, CDR1 is MNHEY and CDR2 SVGAGI. V was trimmed by 6 bases and J by 0 bases, leaving 14 bases between them. The DNA of the CDR3 is TGTGCCAGCAGCCCCTCGGAGCGGGCTAACTATGGCTACACCTTC. It yields the protein CASSPSERANYGYTF.

This clone was recorded a few times. The chain carries TRBV10-3 and TRBJ2-7; 7 bases fit TRBD1. Germline V gives CDR1 ENHRY, CDR2 SYGVKD. The V gene end was trimmed by 9 bases and the J gene end by 6 bases; junction bases not matched to a gene: 8. The CDR3 spans 12 residues. CDR3 in amino acids: CAISIPGGEQYF. CDR3 coding DNA: TGTGCCATTTCAATTCCAGGGGGCGAGCAGTACTTC.

V and J are TRBV3-1 (or the pseudogene TRBV3-2) and TRBJ1-1, with a possible D match to TRBD1 (6 bases). This CDR3 spans 17 amino acids. Germline values: CDR1 LGHDT, CDR2 YNNKEL (reference sequence). Trimming took off 0 bases at V and 1 base at J, with 15 bases between the two ends. The CDR3: CASSQEGRGARNTEAFF. The CDR3 DNA sequence: TGTGCCAGCAGCCAAGAGGGACGGGGGGCGCGGAACACTGAAGCTTTCTTT.

The CDR3 protein is CASSLGDSYYGYTF. In DNA, the CDR3 is TGTGCCAGCAGCTTAGGGGACAGTTACTATGGCTACACCTTC. This chain joins TRBV7-9 and TRBJ1-2; 7 nucleotides align to TRBD1. CDR3 length equals 14 residues. The V gene end was trimmed by 1 base and the J gene end by 3 bases; junction bases not matched to a gene: 2. The V gene's germline CDR1 is SEHNR and CDR2 FQNEAQ (reference sequence).

Here the CDR3 DNA reads TGTGCCAGCACCCAACCCTGGACCCCGACCGGGGACATTCAGTACTTC. Translating it yields CASTQPWTPTGDIQYF. The gene calls are TRBV27 and TRBJ2-4; D possibly corresponds to TRBD2 (5 bases). This CDR3 comprises 16 residues. Germline-derived CDR1 and CDR2 are MNHEY and SMNVEV (reference sequence). V gave up 7 bases and J gave up 8 bases, with 24 bases separating them.

The rearrangement links TRBV11-3 to TRBJ1-1; the D gene is possibly TRBD1 (5 bases). This CDR3 is 17 amino acids long. Per the germline V gene, CDR1 is SGHNT and CDR2 is YENEEA. The germline V and J ends were trimmed by 7 bases and 1 base, with 22 bases remaining between them. In DNA, the CDR3 is TGTGCCAGCACCAGTCGGGCCTTCAGGGAACCGAACACTGAAGCTTTCTTT. This encodes CASTSRAFREPNTEAFF.

The chain carries TRBV29-1 and TRBJ1-2, with 7 bases that match TRBD1. Trimming took 4 bases from V and 7 from J; bases not matched to a gene: 15. Per germline, CDR1 SQVTM and CDR2 ANQGSEA. The CDR3 covers 15 residues. For the CDR3, the DNA is TGCAGCGTTGGGGACAGAATTACAAGACGGGGTGGCTACACCTTC. It specifies CSVGDRITRRGGYTF.

The CDR3 DNA is TGTGCCAGCAGCGTTGTTCCTAGCGGGGCCTCCAATGAGCAGTTCTTC. Its protein is CASSVVPSGASNEQFF. The V gene is TRBV9, the J gene TRBJ2-1; TRBD2 matches 9 bases. The germline gives CDR1 SGDLS, CDR2 YYNGEE. This CDR3 region has 16 residues. The ends lost 2 bases at V and 6 bases at J; junction bases unmatched: 9.

The chain uses TRBV28 and TRBJ2-5, with D perhaps TRBD1 (6 bases). Germline V lookup: CDR1 MDHEN, CDR2 SYDVKM. Trimming cost V 2 bases and J 5 bases, with 12 bases left between them. The CDR3 totals 14 residues. CDR3 bases: TGTGCCAGCAGTTTACAGGGGCAGAGGGAGACCCAGTACTTC. The encoded protein is CASSLQGQRETQYF.

CDR3 sequence: CASSLGGAGANVLTF. CDR3 sequence (DNA): TGTGCCAGCAGCTTAGGGGGCGCTGGGGCCAACGTCCTGACTTTC. This chain links TRBV7-6 with TRBJ2-6; maybe TRBD1 (5 bases). V lost 1 base and J lost 2, with 6 bases in between. Per the germline V gene, CDR1 is SGHVS and CDR2 is FNYEAQ. The CDR3 loop spans 15 amino acids.

The chain links TRBV9 to TRBJ1-2; D possibly corresponds to TRBD1 (6 bases). The V and J ends lost 3 bases and 7 bases respectively, with 19 bases between them. The CDR3 is 15 residues long. Germline lookup yields CDR1 SGDLS and CDR2 YYNGEE. The CDR3: CASSATTGISGGYTF. The CDR3 coding sequence is TGTGCCAGCAGCGCGACTACAGGGATTTCGGGTGGCTACACCTTC.

This rearrangement joins TRBV7-2 to TRBJ2-3; 7 nucleotides agree with TRBD2. The CDR3 has 14 amino acids. Trimming took 5 bases from V and 8 from J; bases not matched to a gene: 10. Looked up from germline, CDR1 is SGHTA and CDR2 is FQGNSA. This CDR3 reads CASSPPGLRGTQYF. The CDR3, as DNA: TGTGCCAGCAGCCCCCCGGGACTACGCGGTACGCAGTATTTT.

The V call is TRBV28, the J call TRBJ1-5, with 8 bases that match TRBD1. The CDR3 totals 13 residues. From germline, CDR1 is MDHEN and CDR2 SYDVKM. The trim removed 8 bases at V and 7 bases at J, leaving 7 bases unmatched. This CDR3 is CASGDRLGQPQHF. CDR3 DNA sequence: TGTGCCAGCGGGGACAGGCTGGGGCAGCCCCAGCATTTT.

The chain uses TRBV6-2 or TRBV6-3 and TRBJ1-2; 7 positions match TRBD1. Per germline, CDR1 MNHEY and CDR2 SVGEGT. J gave up 5 bases and V 4 bases, and 1 base lay outside the gene matches. The CDR3 runs 12 residues. Here the CDR3 DNA reads TGTGCCAGCAGTTCGACAGGGTATGGCTACACCTTC. Its protein is CASSSTGYGYTF.

The V gene is TRBV28, the J gene TRBJ1-3; the D gene is possibly TRBD1 (6 bases). The CDR3 sequence is 18 residues long. The ends were cut back, 4 bases at V and 4 bases at J, with 23 bases in the middle. Per the germline V gene, CDR1 is MDHEN and CDR2 is SYDVKM. The CDR3 here is CASSSGRRGSVAGNTIYF. As DNA, the CDR3 is TGTGCCAGCAGTTCGGGTCGAAGGGGGAGCGTGGCAGGAAACACCATATATTTT.

The V gene is TRBV5-1, the J gene TRBJ1-2, with 11 bases aligning to TRBD1. Germline CDR1 reads SGHRS; CDR2 reads YFSETQ. V lost 2 bases to trimming and J lost 8 bases; unmatched junction nucleotides: 17. The CDR3 contains 18 residues. The CDR3 loop reads CASSLDLDRGLELGGYTF. CDR3 in DNA: TGCGCCAGCAGCTTAGATTTGGACAGGGGGCTCGAATTGGGAGGCTACACCTTC.

This clone is a singleton in its sample. This rearrangement joins TRBV7-2 to TRBJ2-1; 10 nucleotides align to TRBD2. J lost 5 bases, V lost 5 bases, and 12 bases had no gene match. The CDR3 loop spans 17 amino acids. CDR1 is SGHTA and CDR2 is FQGNSA in the germline V gene. CDR3 nucleotide sequence: TGTGCCAGCAGCCCTATGGCTAGCGGGGGTTCTGACAATGAGCAGTTCTTC. Amino acids: CASSPMASGGSDNEQFF.